The source of this T cell receptor (beta chain) is a study of T cells in localized non-small cell lung cancer (dated by TCRdb to between 2020 and 2021). Notes on the research overall: The study analyzed T cell repertoires of a few hundred early-stage NSCLC patients, comparing tumors and uninvolved tumor-adjacent lungs. All 250 or so NSCLC patients in the cohort were treatment-naive and had localized lung tumors that were resected. A mean age of around 66 years was recorded for the NSCLC patients, of whom more than 120 were male and about a hundred were female. The investigation overall reported the following: A median of around 60 of the top 100 tumor clones turned up in the paired uninvolved adjacent lung, and fewer than 35 of those clones also ranked among the top 100 of that same adjacent lung. Because multi-region tumor sequencing was not performed, intratumor heterogeneity could not be ruled out. Longer overall survival was associated with higher blood T cell density, whereas shorter survival was associated with higher adjacent-lung clonality. Since the design was exploratory, TCR variables were selected using unadjusted p-values with no false-discovery rate correction. Uninvolved tumor-adjacent lung showed the highest T cell clonality, higher than tumor, which suggests more focused antigenic responses in the uninvolved tumor-adjacent lung.

In this sample, this clone turned up once. The antigen this receptor binds is unknown. The record has no base qualities; no much larger clone is one base away. At diagnosis, peripheral blood, uninvolved tumor-adjacent lung and tumor were collected and stored as a combination of fresh-frozen and FFPE material. For TCR repertoire profiling, blood samples were analyzed in the form of peripheral blood mononuclear cells. The immunoSEQ Assay was used to sequence TCR beta CDR3 regions from DNA. The study's processing was this. To compute T cell density, TCR beta template counts were normalized to usable DNA, which was estimated by amplifying housekeeping genes. Richness was estimated using the preseqR package, with extrapolation to 400,000 templates for PBMC samples and to 120,000 templates for tissue samples. Clonality was taken to be one minus Pielou's evenness. Differential abundance testing on productive amino-acid clonotypes, with a minimum total count of 5 and an alpha of 0.1, was used to identify tissue-enriched TCRs. The Jaccard Index and the Morisita Overlap Index were used to measure repertoire overlap between compartments. GLIPH grouped TCR beta CDR3s together with public tetramer-defined viral CDR3s, and a viral motif had to include at least three viral sequences and also show V-gene enrichment. TCRdb's version of the immuneACCESS table is confined to in-frame rearrangements and falls short of the full clone set. An unresolved V gene accounts for under half of the shortfall where checked; the remainder is of unknown origin. Clone size and the V and J calls come from that table; the DNA yielded D and trimming. The sample includes under 40,000 clones, with 93% observed a single time. The ten most abundant clones make up 6.5% to 10% of the sample.

Sequencing used peripheral blood, obtained before any cancer treatment. This clonotype originated in a female donor of 60 years or more with stage I lung adenocarcinoma.

The CDR3 reads CASSLSGGSGHETQYF. The nucleotides read TGTGCCAGCAGCCTTAGCGGGGGGAGCGGACATGAGACCCAGTACTTC. This chain joins TRBV7-7 to TRBJ2-5; 10 bases in the junction line up with TRBD2. The CDR3 has 16 amino acids, counting the end cysteine and phenylalanine. The read is trimmed to its CDR3 DNA, 48 bases read in frame from base 1. V has 5 bases trimmed and J has 5 bases trimmed; junction bases matching no gene number 11. CDR1 and CDR2 were assigned from the germline V gene (reference sequence) as SSHAT and FNYEAQ.